This entry lists 8 T cell receptor beta chains sequenced from one sample in a study of radiation and T cells in renal cell carcinoma. Clones were read by immunoSEQ multiplex PCR, and TCRdb kept only the in-frame ones, dropping some. The sample has under 150,000 clones; more than 80% are singletons. Time point defined: blood 2 weeks post-SBRT. Treatment: 15 Gy SBRT to primary tumor, nephrectomy 4 weeks later. The source was blood, collected from a patient whose treatment included radiotherapy and nephrectomy. Receptors originate from a woman aged 55-70 years with renal cell carcinoma.

This chain connects TRBV7-9 to TRBJ2-2; D is undetermined. Germline V CDR1 and CDR2: SEHNR, FQNEAQ (reference sequence). CDR3 length: 13 residues. Trimming took 5 bases from V and 2 from J, leaving 6 bases between them. The CDR3 reads CASSPRNTGELFF. The CDR3 DNA sequence: TGTGCCAGCAGCCCGCGAAACACCGGGGAGCTGTTTTTT.

This sequence joins TRBV7-3 and TRBJ2-2; 10 positions agree with TRBD2. Unmatched junction bases numbered 26, after V lost 4 bases and J lost 6 bases. CDR3 size: 22 residues. The germline V gene encodes CDR1 SGHTA and CDR2 FQGTGA. The CDR3 spells CASSSQAGLVAGGSTRAGELFF. The CDR3 DNA reads TGTGCCAGCAGCTCCCAAGCGGGACTAGTAGCGGGGGGTTCGACCCGAGCCGGGGAGCTGTTTTTT.

The table lists this clone with a few counts. The chain is built from TRBV6-5 and TRBJ2-1; D remains unclear. The CDR3 is 10 residues long. V lost 7 bases, J lost 5 bases, and 3 bases lay in between. Germline V gene data show CDR1 as MNHEY and CDR2 as SVGAGI. This chain's CDR3 is CASMNNEQFF. As DNA, the CDR3 is TGTGCCAGCATGAACAATGAGCAGTTCTTC.

The V and J genes are TRBV5-6 and TRBJ1-2, with a weak D call TRBD1 (5 bases). V was cut by 3 bases and J by 8 bases, with 14 bases left in between. This CDR3 region has 13 residues. Germline V CDR1 and CDR2: SGHDT, YYEEEE. The CDR3 nucleotides are TGTGCCAGCAGCTACGCAGGGCGCGGGGGCTACACCTTC. Amino acids: CASSYAGRGGYTF. The whole variable domain, filled in from reference TRBV5-6 and TRBJ1-2, reads DAGVTQSPTHLIKTRGQQVTLRCSPKSGHDTVSWYQQALGQGPQFIFQYYEEEERQRGNFPDRFSGHQFPNYSSELNVNALLLGDSALYLCASSYAGRGGYTFGSGTRLTVV.

This clone was detected only a few times. The chain has TRBV18 and TRBJ2-2; the D gene is possibly TRBD2 (5 bases). V lost 5 bases and J lost 9, with 19 bases in between. Looked up from germline, CDR1 is KGHSH and CDR2 is LQKENI. CDR3 length: 15 residues. The CDR3 DNA reads TGTGCCAGCTCATCAGACCGGGGTCCCCCGCGGGAGCTGTTTTTT. The encoded protein is CASSSDRGPPRELFF.

The gene calls are TRBV6-6 and TRBJ1-1; tentative D call: TRBD1 (6 bases). Germline V gives CDR1 MNHNY, CDR2 SVGAGI (reference sequence). The CDR3 covers 13 residues. V lost 7 bases, J lost 7 bases, and 16 bases lay in between. The CDR3 sequence: CASTPRTAIEAFF. The CDR3 coding sequence is TGTGCCAGCACTCCAAGGACAGCAATTGAAGCTTTCTTT.

This chain connects TRBV29-1 to TRBJ2-3, with TRBD1 matching 9 bases. This CDR3 region has 15 residues. The V segment lost 6 bases and the J segment 9 bases; nucleotides outside the gene matches: 16. Looked up from germline, CDR1 is SQVTM and CDR2 is ANQGSEA. The CDR3 sequence: CSVEPSDRGLSTQYF. CDR3 DNA sequence: TGCAGCGTCGAACCTTCGGACAGGGGTTTGAGCACGCAGTATTTT.

V is TRBV13 and J is TRBJ2-1; D is uncertain. CDR1 PRHDT and CDR2 FYEKMQ come from the germline V gene (reference sequence). The CDR3 is 14 residues long. Trimming stripped 3 bases from V and 1 base from J, with 7 bases between. CDR3 in amino acids: CASSFFSSYNEQFF. CDR3 DNA: TGTGCCAGCAGCTTTTTCAGTTCCTACAATGAGCAGTTCTTC.